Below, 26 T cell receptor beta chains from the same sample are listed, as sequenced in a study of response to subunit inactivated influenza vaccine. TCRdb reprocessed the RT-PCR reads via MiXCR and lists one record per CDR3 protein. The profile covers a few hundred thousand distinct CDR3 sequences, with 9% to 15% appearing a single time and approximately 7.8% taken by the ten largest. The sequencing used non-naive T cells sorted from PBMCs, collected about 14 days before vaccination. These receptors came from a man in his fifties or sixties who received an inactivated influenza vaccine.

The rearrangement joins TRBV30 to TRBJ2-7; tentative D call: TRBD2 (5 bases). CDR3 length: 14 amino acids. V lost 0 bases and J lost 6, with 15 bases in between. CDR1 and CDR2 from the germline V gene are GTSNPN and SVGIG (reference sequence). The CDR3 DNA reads TGTGCCTGGAGTGTACGATTAGCGTCCGGCGAGCAGTACTTC. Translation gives CAWSVRLASGEQYF.

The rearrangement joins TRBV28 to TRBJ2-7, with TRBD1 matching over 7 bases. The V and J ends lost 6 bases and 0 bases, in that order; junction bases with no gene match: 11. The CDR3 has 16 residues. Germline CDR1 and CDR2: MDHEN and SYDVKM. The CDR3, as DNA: TGTGCCAGCAGCCCCAACAGGGGTCCAAACTCCTACGAGCAGTACTTC. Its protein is CASSPNRGPNSYEQYF.

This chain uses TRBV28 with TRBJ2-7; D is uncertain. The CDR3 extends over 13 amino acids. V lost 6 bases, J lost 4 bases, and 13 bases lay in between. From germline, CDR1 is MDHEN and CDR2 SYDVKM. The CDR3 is CASSLRAKYEQYF. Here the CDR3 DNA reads TGTGCCAGCAGCCTCCGGGCCAAGTACGAGCAGTACTTC.

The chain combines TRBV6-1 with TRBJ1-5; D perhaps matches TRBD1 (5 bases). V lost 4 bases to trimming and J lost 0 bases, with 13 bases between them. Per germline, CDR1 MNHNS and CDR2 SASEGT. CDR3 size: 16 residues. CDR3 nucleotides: TGTGCCAGCAGTGGTCCCCGACAGTATAGCAATCAGCCCCAGCATTTT. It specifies CASSGPRQYSNQPQHF.

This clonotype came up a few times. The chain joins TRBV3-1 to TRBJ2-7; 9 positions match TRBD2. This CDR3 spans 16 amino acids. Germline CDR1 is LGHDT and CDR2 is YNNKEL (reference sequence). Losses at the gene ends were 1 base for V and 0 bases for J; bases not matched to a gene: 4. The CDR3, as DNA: TGTGCCAGCAGCCAAGCTGCGGGAGGGCCCTCCTACGAGCAGTACTTC. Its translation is CASSQAAGGPSYEQYF.

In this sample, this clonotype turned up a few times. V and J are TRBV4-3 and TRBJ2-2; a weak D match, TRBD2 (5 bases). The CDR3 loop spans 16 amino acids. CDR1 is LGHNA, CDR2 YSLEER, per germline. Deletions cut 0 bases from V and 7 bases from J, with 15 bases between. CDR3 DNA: TGCGCCAGCAGCCAAGATAGTAGCGTCTGGGGCGGGGAGCTGTTTTTT. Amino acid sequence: CASSQDSSVWGGELFF.

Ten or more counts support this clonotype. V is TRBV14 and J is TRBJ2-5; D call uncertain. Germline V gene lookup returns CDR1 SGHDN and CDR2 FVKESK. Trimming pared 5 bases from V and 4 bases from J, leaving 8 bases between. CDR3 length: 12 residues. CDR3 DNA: TGTGCCAGCAGCGCCTCCGGAGAGACCCAGTACTTC. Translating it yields CASSASGETQYF.

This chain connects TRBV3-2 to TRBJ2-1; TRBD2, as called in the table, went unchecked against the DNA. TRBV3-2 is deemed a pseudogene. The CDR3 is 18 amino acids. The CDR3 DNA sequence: TGTGCCAGCAGCCAAGTAACTAGCGGGAGGGCTGACTACAATGAGCAGTTCTTC. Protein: CASSQVTSGRADYNEQFF.

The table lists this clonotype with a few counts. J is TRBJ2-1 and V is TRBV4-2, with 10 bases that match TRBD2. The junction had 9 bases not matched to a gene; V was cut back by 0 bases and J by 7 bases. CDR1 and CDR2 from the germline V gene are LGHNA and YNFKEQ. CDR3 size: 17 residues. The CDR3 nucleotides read TGTGCCAGCAGCCAAGATGGGTCTAGCGGGAGTGGTAATGAGCAGTTCTTC. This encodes CASSQDGSSGSGNEQFF.

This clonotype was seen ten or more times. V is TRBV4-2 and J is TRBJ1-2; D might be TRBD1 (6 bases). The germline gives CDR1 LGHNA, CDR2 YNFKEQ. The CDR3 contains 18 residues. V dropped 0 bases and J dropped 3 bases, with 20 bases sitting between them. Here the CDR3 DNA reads TGTGCCAGCAGCCAAGAATCATTGGGTACAGGGCTCCACTATGGCTACACCTTC. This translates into CASSQESLGTGLHYGYTF.

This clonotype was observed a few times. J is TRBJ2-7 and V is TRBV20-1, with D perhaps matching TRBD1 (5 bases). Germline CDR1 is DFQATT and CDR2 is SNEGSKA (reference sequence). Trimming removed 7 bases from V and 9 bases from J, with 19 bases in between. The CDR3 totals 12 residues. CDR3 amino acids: CSVGASVGPQYF. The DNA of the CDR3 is TGCAGTGTAGGGGCCTCGGTCGGCCCGCAGTACTTC.

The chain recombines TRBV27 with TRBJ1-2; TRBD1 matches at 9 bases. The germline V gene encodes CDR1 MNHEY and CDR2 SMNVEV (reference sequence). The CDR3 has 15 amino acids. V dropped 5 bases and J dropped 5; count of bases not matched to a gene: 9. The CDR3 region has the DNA TGTGCCAGCAGTCCCGGGAGGACAGGGGAGTATGGCTACACCTTC. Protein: CASSPGRTGEYGYTF.

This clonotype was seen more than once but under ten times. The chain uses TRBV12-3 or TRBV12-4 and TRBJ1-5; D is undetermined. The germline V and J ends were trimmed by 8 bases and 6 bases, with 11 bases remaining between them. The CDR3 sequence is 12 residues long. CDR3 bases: TGTGCCAGCCGCCTCCCAGGTCAGCCCCAGCATTTT. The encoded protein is CASRLPGQPQHF.

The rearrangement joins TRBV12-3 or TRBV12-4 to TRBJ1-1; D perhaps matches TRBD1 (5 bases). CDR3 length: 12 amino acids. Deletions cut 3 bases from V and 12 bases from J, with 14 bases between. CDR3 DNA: TGTGCCAGCAGTTTTAGCAGGGCGGGAACTTTCTTT. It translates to CASSFSRAGTFF.

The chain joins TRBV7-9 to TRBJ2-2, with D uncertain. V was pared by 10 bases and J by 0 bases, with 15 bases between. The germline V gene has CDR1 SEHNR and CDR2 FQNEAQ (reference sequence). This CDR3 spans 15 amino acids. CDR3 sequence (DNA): TGTGCCATCCCTGGGCGCGGACCGAACACCGGGGAGCTGTTTTTT. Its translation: CAIPGRGPNTGELFF.

CDR3: CASSPNHYEQYF. Written as DNA, the CDR3 is TGTGCCAGCAGCCCCAACCACTACGAGCAGTACTTC. The chain links TRBV13 to TRBJ2-7; D is unclear. Trimming took 5 bases from V and 3 from J, leaving 8 bases between them. Germline CDR1 and CDR2: PRHDT and FYEKMQ (reference sequence). This CDR3 region has 12 residues.

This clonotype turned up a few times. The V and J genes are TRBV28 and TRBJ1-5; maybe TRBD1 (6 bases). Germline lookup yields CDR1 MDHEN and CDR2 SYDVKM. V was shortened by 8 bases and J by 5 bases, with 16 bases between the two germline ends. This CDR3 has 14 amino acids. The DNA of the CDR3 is TGTGCCAGCGGTAAAGGGGGAGGTTATCAGCCCCAGCATTTT. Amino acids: CASGKGGGYQPQHF.

CDR3 protein: CASSVGTAIGKLFF. CDR3 nucleotide sequence: TGTGCCAGCAGTGTCGGGACAGCTATTGGTAAACTGTTTTTT. The rearrangement uses TRBV27 and TRBJ1-4; 7 bases line up with TRBD1. CDR3 length: 14 residues. Germline V gene data show CDR1 as MNHEY and CDR2 as SMNVEV (reference sequence). The V segment lost 5 bases and the J segment 11 bases; nucleotides outside the gene matches: 11.

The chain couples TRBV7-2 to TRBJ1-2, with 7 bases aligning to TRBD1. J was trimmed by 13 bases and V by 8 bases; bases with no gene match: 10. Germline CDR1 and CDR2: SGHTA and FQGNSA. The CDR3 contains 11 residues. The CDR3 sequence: CASQKADRATF. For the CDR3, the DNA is TGTGCCAGCCAAAAAGCCGACAGGGCCACCTTC.

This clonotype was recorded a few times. The chain's CDR3 is CASSLDQFTVHEQYF. The DNA for the CDR3 is TGTGCCAGCAGTTTAGACCAGTTCACTGTCCACGAGCAGTACTTC. The rearrangement uses TRBV12-3 or TRBV12-4 and TRBJ2-7; D gene unclear. This CDR3 region has 15 residues. V shed 1 base and J shed 5 bases, with 15 bases lying between them.

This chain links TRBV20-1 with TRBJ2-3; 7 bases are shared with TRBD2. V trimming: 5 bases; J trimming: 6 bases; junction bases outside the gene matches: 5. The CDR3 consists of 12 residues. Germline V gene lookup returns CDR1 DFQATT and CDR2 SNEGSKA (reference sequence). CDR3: CSAAREFDTQYF. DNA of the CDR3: TGCAGTGCTGCGCGGGAGTTTGATACGCAGTATTTT.

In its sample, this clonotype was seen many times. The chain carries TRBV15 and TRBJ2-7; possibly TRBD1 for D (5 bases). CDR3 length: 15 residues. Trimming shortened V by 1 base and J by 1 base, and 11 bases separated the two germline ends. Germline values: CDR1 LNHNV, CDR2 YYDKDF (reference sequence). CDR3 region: CATSRVDSASYEQYF. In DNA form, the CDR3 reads TGTGCCACCAGCAGAGTCGACAGTGCATCCTACGAGCAGTACTTC.

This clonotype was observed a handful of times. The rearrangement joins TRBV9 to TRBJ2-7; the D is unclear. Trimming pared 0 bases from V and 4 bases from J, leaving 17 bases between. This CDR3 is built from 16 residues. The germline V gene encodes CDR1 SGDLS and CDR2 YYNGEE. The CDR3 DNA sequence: TGTGCCAGCAGCGTAGCAGTCGGCTCCTCTAGGTACGAGCAGTACTTC. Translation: CASSVAVGSSRYEQYF.

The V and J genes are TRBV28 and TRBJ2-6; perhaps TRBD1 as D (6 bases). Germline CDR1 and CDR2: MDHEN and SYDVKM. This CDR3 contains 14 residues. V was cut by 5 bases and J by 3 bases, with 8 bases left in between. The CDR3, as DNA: TGTGCCAGCAGTACAGGGAATGGGGCCAACGTCCTGACTTTC. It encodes CASSTGNGANVLTF.

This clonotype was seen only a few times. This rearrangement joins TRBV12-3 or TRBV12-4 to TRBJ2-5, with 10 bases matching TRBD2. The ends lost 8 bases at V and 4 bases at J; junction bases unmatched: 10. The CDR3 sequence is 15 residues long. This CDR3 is CASGRLAGVLETQYF. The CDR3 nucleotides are TGTGCCAGCGGCCGGCTAGCGGGAGTTCTAGAGACCCAGTACTTC.

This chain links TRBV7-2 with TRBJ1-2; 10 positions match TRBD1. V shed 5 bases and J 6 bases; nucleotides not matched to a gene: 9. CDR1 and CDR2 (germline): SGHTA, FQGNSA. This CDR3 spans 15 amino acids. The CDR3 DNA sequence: TGTGCCAGCAGCAGAACGGGACAGGGGCTCGATGGCTACACCTTC. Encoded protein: CASSRTGQGLDGYTF.